This T cell receptor beta chain was sequenced during a study of regulatory T cells in long-lasting Graves disease. This clonotype was recorded many times. An end of the junction does not agree with germline; a read error may underlie this. Building the TCR beta libraries relied on iRepertoire HTBI primers, and CDR3 regions underwent Arm-PCR. From the multiplex PCR reads, TCRdb called clonotypes with MiXCR, one entry per CDR3 protein. This table holds 600,000 to 650,000 distinct CDR3 sequences, 15% to 20% found once. Germline CDR1 is SEHNR and CDR2 is FQNEAQ (reference sequence). This CDR3 spans 13 amino acids. Time point indicated: newly diagnosed GD, antithyroid drugs for less than 3 months. Construction of the TCR library relied on RNA isolated from PBMCs. These records were also assigned to another study, of T cells in Graves' hyperthyroidism and ophthalmopathy.

The rearrangement joins TRBV7-9 to TRBJ2-5, with D possibly being TRBD2 (5 bases). The sequencing here drew on peripheral blood mononuclear cells (PBMCs), taken at new diagnosis, from a patient treated with antithyroid drugs. This sequence was found in a woman under 40 with Graves disease. In nucleotides, the CDR3 is TGCGCCAGCAGCCCGGGAAGTGGGGAGACCCAGTACTTC. Residues: CASSPGSGETQYF.